Shown below are 10 T cell receptor beta chains from a single sample sequenced in a study of cytomegalovirus exposure and HLA in healthy donors. The PCR was carried out with 60 Vbeta primers and 13 Jbeta primers. Produced via immunoSEQ multiplex PCR; TCRdb's table is partial and in-frame only. The table lists roughly 160,000 clones, 65% to 80% of them singletons, with 3.5% to 5% in the top ten. The sequenced material came from PBMCs. The receptors come from a man aged 35 to 55 in good health and CMV-seronegative.

On this clone: The germline gene is not matched at one end of the junction; a read error may be the cause. This specimen includes other DNA sequences encoding the same CDR3. The V and J genes are TRBV4-1 and TRBJ2-3; tentative D call: TRBD1 (5 bases). The CDR3 spans 16 residues. CDR1 and CDR2 (germline): MGHRA, YSYEKL. The CDR3 DNA follows: TGTGCCAGCAGCCCCTACTCAGGGTTCGGGCCAGATACGCAGTATTTT. This codes for CASSPYSGFGPDTQYF.

J is TRBJ2-5 and V is TRBV7-8; no firm D call. Germline-derived CDR1 and CDR2 are SGHVS and FQNEAQ. The CDR3 extends over 15 amino acids. Trimming stripped 5 bases from V and 1 base from J, with 14 bases between. The CDR3 reads CASSPRSSVQETQYF. CDR3 in DNA: TGTGCCAGCAGCCCCCGCTCCTCGGTCCAAGAGACCCAGTACTTC.

The gene calls are TRBV28 and TRBJ2-7, with 9 bases lining up with TRBD1. Trimming at V came to 6 bases and at J to 2 bases, leaving 8 bases not matched to a gene. Germline values: CDR1 MDHEN, CDR2 SYDVKM. This CDR3 has 15 residues. The CDR3 sequence is CASRTPGQGTYEQYF. The DNA of the CDR3 is TGTGCCAGCAGGACCCCGGGACAGGGAACCTACGAGCAGTACTTC.

V and J are TRBV4-2 and TRBJ1-1, with D uncertain. The ends were cut back, 0 bases at V and 2 bases at J, with 7 bases in the middle. This CDR3 region has 14 residues. CDR1 is LGHNA and CDR2 is YNFKEQ in the germline V gene. The CDR3: CASSQESPNTEAFF. In DNA form, the CDR3 reads TGTGCCAGCAGCCAAGAGTCCCCTAACACTGAAGCTTTCTTT.

The chain joins TRBV5-1 to TRBJ2-1; 7 nucleotides agree with TRBD2. V lost 0 bases and J lost 8; bases outside the gene matches: 5. This CDR3 has 14 residues. Germline CDR1 is SGHRS and CDR2 is YFSETQ. The DNA of the CDR3 is TGCGCCAGCAGCTTGGGGGGAGGGTTCGATGAGCAGTTCTTC. This encodes CASSLGGGFDEQFF. The entire variable domain, with the rest obtained from reference TRBV5-1 and TRBJ2-1, is as follows: KAGVTQTPRYLIKTRGQQVTLSCSPISGHRSVSWYQQTPGQGLQFLFEYFSETQRNKGNFPGRFSGRQFSNSRSEMNVSTLELGDSALYLCASSLGGGFDEQFFGPGTRLTVL.

The rearrangement joins TRBV29-1 to TRBJ2-5; D not resolved. The germline V gene encodes CDR1 SQVTM and CDR2 ANQGSEA. The germline V and J ends were trimmed by 7 bases and 5 bases, with 11 bases remaining between them. This CDR3 has 11 amino acids. DNA for the CDR3: TGCAGCGGAGGCGTTAAGGAGACCCAGTACTTC. Amino acid sequence: CSGGVKETQYF.

The genes are TRBV4-3 and TRBJ2-7; weak D call: TRBD2 (6 bases). The CDR3 length is 13 residues. V was trimmed by 0 bases and J by 6 bases, leaving 9 bases between them. The V gene's germline CDR1 is LGHNA and CDR2 YSLEER. The CDR3 sequence: CASSQDRGLEQYF. In nucleotides, the CDR3 is TGCGCCAGCAGCCAAGACCGGGGACTCGAGCAGTACTTC.

V usage is TRBV30 and J usage is TRBJ2-4; possibly TRBD2 for D (6 bases). CDR1 is GTSNPN and CDR2 is SVGIG in the germline V gene (reference sequence). The CDR3 is 17 amino acids. V was shortened by 1 base and J by 0 bases, with 16 bases between the two germline ends. The CDR3 DNA is TGTGCCTGGAGTGGAGTTAGGAGGGGACTAGCCAAAAACATTCAGTACTTC. This gives the protein CAWSGVRRGLAKNIQYF.

The chain carries TRBV10-2 and TRBJ1-3; D not resolved. The germline gives CDR1 WSHSY, CDR2 SAAADI. The V gene lost 8 bases and the J gene lost 2 bases, with 13 bases spanning the gap. The CDR3 extends over 14 amino acids. CDR3 sequence reads: CASRSEGAGNTIYF. The DNA for the CDR3 is TGCGCCAGCCGCTCGGAGGGCGCTGGAAACACCATATATTTT.

The chain carries TRBV2 and TRBJ1-2; 9 bases are shared with TRBD1. CDR3 size: 13 residues. The trim removed 4 bases at V and 6 bases at J, leaving 3 bases unmatched. The germline V gene has CDR1 SNHLY and CDR2 FYNNEI. The CDR3 loop is CASSGDRAHGYTF. CDR3 nucleotide sequence: TGTGCCAGCAGTGGGGACAGGGCCCATGGCTACACCTTC.